This is a list of T cell receptor beta chains from one sample in a study of PD-L1 blockade in urothelial cancer. The repertoire was sequenced with immunoSEQ multiplex PCR; TCRdb's copy has only in-frame clones and lacks some. This table has around 25,000 clones, roughly nine tenths appearing once. The sequencing here drew on PBMCs, taken around atezolizumab (anti-PD-L1) treatment. These receptors were obtained from a man in his fifties with urothelial cancer. Both conserved end residues are part of each CDR3. Fields, in order: V gene, J gene, clone size, D gene, CDR3 protein, CDR3 DNA. The D gene is left open where the match is weak. Size tells how often a clone was seen (once, few, many) or the class of an expanded clone, and some rows leave it out.

TRBV18	TRBJ2-5	once	TRBD2	CASSPLQRGGLSGETQYF	TGTGCCAGCTCACCACTCCAGCGGGGGGGCTTGAGCGGAGAGACCCAGTACTTC
TRBV30	TRBJ2-6	few	.	CAWMGAGGANVLTF	TGTGCCTGGATGGGGGCGGGTGGGGCCAACGTCCTGACTTTC
TRBV7-2	TRBJ1-4	.	TRBD1	CASSWYRGSGEKLFF	TGTGCCAGCAGCTGGTACAGGGGGTCTGGAGAAAAACTGTTTTTT
TRBV25-1	TRBJ2-5	.	TRBD1	CASSGQGAWETQYF	TGTGCCAGCAGTGGCCAGGGGGCCTGGGAGACCCAGTACTTC
TRBV29-1	TRBJ2-7	.	.	CSVEDPGYNYEQYF	TGCAGCGTTGAAGATCCAGGGTACAACTACGAGCAGTACTTC
TRBV7-6	TRBJ1-3	.	.	CASQTGSWTPGNTIYF	TGTGCAAGCCAAACCGGGTCGTGGACTCCTGGAAACACCATATATTTT
TRBV19	TRBJ2-2	.	.	CASIRGSGTGELFF	TGTGCCAGTATTCGGGGATCGGGCACCGGGGAGCTGTTTTTT
TRBV27	TRBJ2-3	.	TRBD2	CASSSDTSGYTDTQYF	TGTGCCAGCAGTTCCGACACTAGCGGGTACACAGATACGCAGTATTTT
TRBV28	TRBJ2-1	.	TRBD2	CESLAGVSYNEQFF	TGTGAGAGCCTAGCGGGAGTATCCTACAATGAGCAGTTCTTC
TRBV5-4	TRBJ2-5	.	.	CASSLWGRGAETQYF	TGTGCCAGCAGCTTGTGGGGCAGGGGGGCCGAGACCCAGTACTTC
TRBV30	TRBJ2-7	once	TRBD1	CAWDRGLYEQYF	TGTGCCTGGGACAGGGGGCTCTACGAGCAGTACTTC
TRBV7-9	TRBJ1-6	.	TRBD1	CASSFNVGQGTSSPLHF	TGTGCCAGCAGCTTTAATGTCGGACAGGGGACTAGTTCACCCCTCCACTTT
TRBV2	TRBJ2-7	.	TRBD2	CASAGTSGYEQYF	TGTGCCAGCGCCGGGACTAGCGGCTACGAGCAGTACTTC
TRBV27	TRBJ2-5	.	.	CASSLASGSTQYF	TGTGCCAGCAGTTTGGCCTCAGGGTCGACCCAGTACTTC
TRBV30	TRBJ2-3	.	TRBD2	CAWSVQAGLVDTQYF	TGTGCCTGGAGTGTACAAGCGGGGTTGGTAGATACGCAGTATTTT
TRBV6-1	TRBJ2-5	.	.	CATVWGGPRETQYF	TGTGCCACCGTCTGGGGGGGCCCCAGGGAGACCCAGTACTTC
TRBV6-1	TRBJ1-1	few	.	CASSDTNRNTEAFF	TGTGCCAGCAGTGACACCAACAGGAACACTGAAGCTTTCTTT
TRBV25-1	TRBJ2-3	.	.	CASMRGLHTDTQYF	TGTGCCAGCATGAGGGGACTGCACACAGATACGCAGTATTTT
TRBV6-5	TRBJ2-1	once	.	CASRPGQFSYNEQFF	TGTGCCAGCAGACCAGGACAGTTCTCCTACAATGAGCAGTTCTTC
TRBV25-1	TRBJ2-7	.	TRBD1	CASSDTLDRGQQYF	TGTGCCAGCAGTGATACCCTGGACAGGGGACAGCAGTACTTC
TRBV19	TRBJ2-1	.	.	CASSILGSKVDEQFF	TGTGCCAGTAGTATCCTGGGGAGTAAGGTCGATGAGCAGTTCTTC
TRBV15	TRBJ2-3	.	TRBD2	CATSMRTSGNEDTQYF	TGTGCCACCAGCATGCGGACTAGCGGGAATGAAGATACGCAGTATTTT
TRBV5-1	TRBJ2-5	.	.	CASSLDRETQYF	TGCGCCAGCAGCTTGGACCGGGAGACCCAGTACTTC
TRBV5-1	TRBJ1-2	.	.	CASSLDLTGSVGYTF	TGCGCCAGCAGCTTGGATCTAACAGGTTCGGTTGGCTACACCTTC
TRBV25-1	TRBJ2-3	.	.	CASSEDALEGDTQYF	TGTGCCAGCAGTGAGGACGCGCTCGAGGGAGATACGCAGTATTTT
TRBV7-2	TRBJ2-5	once	TRBD2	CASSPLSGSGETQYF	TGTGCCAGCAGCCCGTTAAGCGGGAGCGGAGAGACCCAGTACTTC
TRBV7-3	TRBJ2-1	.	.	CASSSAAGYNEQFF	TGTGCCAGCAGCTCTGCCGCGGGTTACAATGAGCAGTTCTTC
TRBV27	TRBJ2-2	few	.	CASSYTAGKAGELFF	TGTGCCAGCAGTTATACCGCAGGAAAAGCCGGGGAGCTGTTTTTT
TRBV5-1	TRBJ2-1	.	TRBD2	CASSQGTNNEQFF	TGCGCCAGCAGCCAAGGGACTAACAATGAGCAGTTCTTC
TRBV7-8	TRBJ1-1	few	.	CASSFLTEAFF	TGTGCCAGCAGCTTCCTCACTGAAGCTTTCTTT
TRBV9	TRBJ2-7	.	TRBD2	CASSITGTSGIDDEQYF	TGTGCCAGCAGCATTACCGGGACTAGCGGTATTGACGACGAGCAGTACTTC
TRBV5-4	TRBJ1-1	once	TRBD1	CASSFPGQGGTEAFF	TGTGCCAGCAGCTTCCCGGGACAGGGAGGCACTGAAGCTTTCTTT
TRBV4-1	TRBJ1-2	.	.	CASSQAGTDYGYTF	TGCGCCAGCAGCCAAGCGGGGACTGATTATGGCTACACCTTC
TRBV27	TRBJ1-2	.	.	CASSLYPGTNYGYTF	TGTGCCAGCAGTTTATATCCGGGTACAAACTATGGCTACACCTTC
TRBV6-4	TRBJ2-3	.	.	CASSDDLRGTQYF	TGTGCCAGCAGTGACGACCTCAGGGGTACGCAGTATTTT
TRBV19	TRBJ2-3	.	.	CASSITGISDTQYF	TGTGCCAGTAGTATCACCGGGATATCAGATACGCAGTATTTT
TRBV25-1	TRBJ1-2	.	.	CASSMPDIIAGYTF	TGTGCCAGCAGTATGCCGGACATAATAGCTGGCTACACCTTC
TRBV11-2	TRBJ2-6	.	TRBD1	CASSSQGAGANVLTF	TGTGCCAGCAGCTCACAGGGGGCTGGGGCCAACGTCCTGACTTTC
TRBV4-3	TRBJ2-5	.	TRBD1	CASSDSTGALETQYF	TGCGCCAGCAGCGACTCGACAGGGGCTCTAGAGACCCAGTACTTC
TRBV27	TRBJ2-7	once	.	CASSLGPGYEQYF	TGTGCCAGCAGCCTTGGGCCAGGTTACGAGCAGTACTTC
TRBV5-1	TRBJ2-7	.	.	CASSLMEGNEQYF	TGCGCCAGCAGCTTGATGGAGGGGAACGAGCAGTACTTC
TRBV29-1	TRBJ1-1	.	.	CSVVQAGMNTEAFF	TGCAGCGTTGTGCAGGCCGGGATGAACACTGAAGCTTTCTTT
TRBV28	TRBJ1-3	.	.	CASLEAGNTIYF	TGTGCCAGCCTTGAGGCTGGAAACACCATATATTTT
TRBV11-2	TRBJ1-2	.	TRBD1	CASSSRTGRWYGYTF	TGTGCCAGCAGCTCTCGGACAGGGAGATGGTATGGCTACACCTTC
TRBV6-6	TRBJ2-5	.	.	CASSYQGALETQYF	TGTGCCAGCAGTTACCAAGGGGCTTTAGAGACCCAGTACTTC
TRBV6-4	TRBJ2-3	few	.	CASSVYAEGGTDTQYF	TGTGCCAGCAGTGTATACGCCGAGGGAGGCACAGATACGCAGTATTTT
TRBV5-5	TRBJ2-5	.	.	CASSLNGRQYF	TGTGCCAGCAGCTTGAACGGGAGACAGTACTTC